A selection of T cell receptor beta chains follows, all from one sample in a study of cytomegalovirus exposure and HLA in healthy donors. Profiled with immunoSEQ multiplex PCR; TCRdb holds only in-frame clones, not every one. The sample contains over 150,000 clones, roughly four fifths of which appear only once. Material for sequencing was PBMCs. The receptors originated from a boy aged 2 to 10 in good health and CMV-seronegative. CDR3s include the opening cysteine and the closing phenylalanine or tryptophan. A D gene is named only where the DNA matches it firmly. Only some rows state a clone size, as once, few, many or a class for expanded clones.

j_call | v_call | clone_size | d_call | cdr3_aa | cdr3_nt
TRBJ1-2 | TRBV27 | NA | NA | CASSLFRGANYGYTF | TGTGCCAGCAGTTTATTTCGGGGGGCTAACTATGGCTACACCTTC
TRBJ1-2 | TRBV5-6 | NA | NA | CASSLIGQRKLRDYGYTF | TGTGCCAGCAGCTTGATCGGACAGCGTAAATTGAGGGACTATGGCTACACCTTC
TRBJ2-1 | TRBV7-2 | NA | NA | CASSSYGGYNEQFF | TGTGCCAGCAGCTCGTACGGGGGCTACAATGAGCAGTTCTTC
TRBJ1-3 | TRBV2 | NA | NA | CASSPPGYSGNTIYF | TGTGCCAGCAGCCCCCCAGGGTACTCTGGAAACACCATATATTTT
TRBJ1-4 | TRBV4-1 | NA | TRBD1 | CASSFRQGGYEKLFF | TGCGCCAGCAGCTTTCGACAGGGAGGATATGAAAAACTGTTTTTT
TRBJ2-2 | TRBV7-2 | few | NA | CASSEQGPPGELFF | TGTGCCAGCAGCGAACAGGGACCCCCCGGGGAGCTGTTTTTT
TRBJ2-1 | TRBV9 | NA | NA | CASSVVSLRGWFF | TGTGCCAGCAGCGTAGTTTCTCTCCGGGGGTGGTTCTTC
TRBJ2-5 | TRBV6-6 | NA | TRBD1 | CASSYSTGTKTQYF | TGTGCCAGCAGTTACTCGACAGGGACGAAGACCCAGTACTTC
TRBJ2-1 | TRBV5-1 | NA | NA | CASSLGQNEQFF | TGCGCCAGCAGCTTGGGACAGAATGAGCAGTTCTTC
TRBJ2-7 | TRBV2 | few | NA | CASSEGARSYEQYF | TGTGCCAGCAGTGAAGGCGCGCGCTCCTACGAGCAGTACTTC
TRBJ2-1 | TRBV5-1 | NA | TRBD2 | CASSLSQAGGHNEQFF | TGCGCCAGCAGCTTGAGTCAAGCGGGGGGACACAATGAGCAGTTCTTC
TRBJ2-7 | TRBV7-9 | NA | TRBD1 | CASSRGQGGEQYF | TGTGCCAGCAGCCGGGGACAGGGGGGGGAGCAGTACTTC
TRBJ2-6 | TRBV7-9 | once | NA | CSSSVEDSPSGANVLTF | TGTTCCAGCAGCGTAGAAGACAGCCCCTCTGGGGCCAACGTCCTGACTTTC
TRBJ2-7 | TRBV10-3 | NA | NA | CAISVASYEQYF | TGTGCCATCAGTGTCGCCAGCTACGAGCAGTACTTC
TRBJ2-4 | TRBV10-1 | NA | NA | CASSPGLWDKNIQYF | TGCGCCAGCAGTCCAGGGCTCTGGGACAAAAACATTCAGTACTTC
TRBJ2-7 | TRBV7-2 | NA | TRBD2 | CASSSFGGAEYEQYF | TGTGCCAGCAGCTCCTTCGGGGGGGCGGAATACGAGCAGTACTTC
TRBJ2-7 | TRBV6-1 | NA | TRBD2 | CASSASSGGVSYEQYF | TGTGCCAGCAGTGCATCTAGCGGGGGGGTTTCCTACGAGCAGTACTTC
TRBJ2-7 | TRBV7-2 | NA | TRBD2 | CASSLQGLAGSYEQYF | TGTGCCAGCAGCTTACAAGGACTAGCCGGCTCCTACGAGCAGTACTTC
TRBJ1-3 | TRBV4-2 | NA | NA | CASSQALTGGNTIYF | TGTGCCAGCAGCCAAGCTTTGACCGGGGGAAACACCATATATTTT
TRBJ1-1 | TRBV6-5 | few | NA | CASSYDREGTEAFF | TGTGCCAGCAGTTACGACCGGGAGGGGACTGAAGCTTTCTTT
TRBJ1-2 | TRBV20-1 | NA | TRBD1 | CSARTGYGYTF | TGCAGTGCCAGGACAGGGTATGGCTACACCTTC
TRBJ2-7 | TRBV11-3 | NA | NA | CASSLGTEGSYEQYF | TGTGCCAGCAGCTTAGGGACAGAAGGCTCCTACGAGCAGTACTTC
TRBJ2-1 | TRBV2 | NA | NA | CALQSRALEYNEQFF | TGTGCCCTACAAAGCAGGGCCTTAGAATACAATGAGCAGTTCTTC
TRBJ2-3 | TRBV7-9 | NA | TRBD1 | CASSQETGAGADTQYF | TGTGCCAGCAGCCAAGAAACAGGGGCTGGGGCAGATACGCAGTATTTT
TRBJ2-3 | TRBV5-1 | NA | TRBD2 | CASSLGPAGGTRDTQYF | TGCGCCAGCAGCTTGGGGCCAGCGGGGGGGACCCGCGATACGCAGTATTTT
TRBJ2-4 | TRBV27 | NA | NA | CASSLSNLRKNIQYF | TGTGCCAGCAGTTTATCGAACTTGAGGAAAAACATTCAGTACTTC